This T cell receptor (beta chain) was sequenced for a study of cytomegalovirus exposure and HLA in healthy donors (TCRdb year 2017). Regarding the study in general: In an earlier analysis of 587 of the donors, under 300 Gb of sequence data and about 110 million unique TCR beta sequences from 180 million or so T cells were reported. A later genetic analysis took genome-wide SNP genotypes for about 55% of the roughly 670 donors and used that subset as a discovery cohort. About 5 DR-DQ haplotypes were handled as single units for association and clustering, since linkage in the cohort was strong. Among the 398 genotyped donors, 75% to 90% belonged to the genetic ancestry cluster associated with self-reported Caucasian donors. All discovery cohort repertoires had been generated using a single sequencing platform. The study profiled the T cell repertoires of around 700 subjects by immunosequencing and related them to cytomegalovirus serostatus. In an earlier analysis of a few hundred of the donors, high-throughput TCR beta sequencing was used to judge whether each TCR beta V gene segment behaved as functional or pseudogenic. Rather than using new phenotypic data, the later analysis identified candidate immune exposures from TCR beta sequences and from how often those sequences occurred across donors. The study aimed to test whether signatures of past pathogen exposure could be identified by cataloging public T cell receptors. Approximately 310 gigabases of sequencing data and around 88 million unique TCR sequences made up an early release that covered fewer than 650 HLA-typed donors. HLA typing covered class I and class II loci at four-digit resolution. In a later analysis, previously published TCR beta repertoires from 666 donors were re-analyzed and high-resolution HLA genotyping was added so that TCR occurrence patterns could be studied. Besides the first cohort of roughly 640 subjects, a separate validation cohort made up of 95 to 150 different subjects was used. Among some 400 genotyped donors of the cohort, an average of roughly 230,000 unique TCR beta nucleotide sequences was sequenced per donor, of which about 18% were non-productive. The number of typed donors differed by locus: about 629-630 for A, B, C, DRB1 and DQB1; 500 to 550 for DQA1; approximately 610 for DPA1; and roughly 450 for DPB1. High-throughput TCR immunosequencing, statistical association of individual TCRs with disease status, and machine learning were combined to predict cytomegalovirus infection status. Donor age, sex, ethnicity and CMV serostatus were collected together with the repertoire data.

A note on this clone: Its antigen is unknown. No clone much larger than this one lies a single base away; base qualities are absent.

What the authors observed across the whole study: In a later genetic analysis, fewer N-insertions in productive TCRs were reported among donors in an Asian-associated ancestry cluster than the approximately 670-donor mean. A later analysis associated around 16,000 TCR beta sequences with specific HLA alleles at a false discovery rate of 0.05. In a later analysis, HLA-associated TCR beta chains were found to be more clonally expanded and to have lower generation probabilities than equally common non-associated chains. About 15 rarely observed V segments, including chromosome 9 orphons, were excluded from the earlier analysis of about 600 of the donors because counts were too low. Some IMGT-functional V segments, including TRBV6-2 and TRBV6-3, could not be distinguished by the 87-base-pair reads and were therefore excluded. A cluster of highly shared sequence variants was judged likely to be a technical artifact of the sequencing pipeline. When HLA alleles, especially DR and DQ, strongly co-occurred, TCR associations were difficult to assign to individual alleles. A further reported finding was that TCR beta sequences accurately predicted the HLA-A and HLA-B alleles for most subjects in the first cohort. Linkage disequilibrium might explain the correlated functional status among segregating V segments, but an unknown experimental factor could not be ruled out. The classifier was reported to diagnose cytomegalovirus status with high specificity and sensitivity in both the original cohort and the validation cohort. Sequencing depth was assumed to be roughly uniform across donors in the presence/absence analyses, though that assumption may not hold. In a later analysis, the rate of TCR association differed among HLA loci, with DRB1 alleles having the most associated TCRs and HLA-C alleles having the fewest. Across donors, most TCR sequences were observed very rarely, whereas some public TCRs were present in many individuals. An earlier analysis of approximately 590 of the donors showed that most TCR beta V segments appeared in productive rearrangements either about 90% or about 30% of the time, which broadly matched IMGT annotations. The cohort was sequenced for TCR beta chains only, and without alpha or paired-chain data the features that could be detected were limited. A later analysis found that most CMV-associated TCR beta chains appeared HLA-restricted, with HLA associations seemingly driven largely by CMV exposure. The authors suggested that the approach could potentially be generalized to other disease states and immunological phenotypes. CMV serostatus was the only immune exposure information available for the cohort. In vitro tests confirmed that a few of the cytomegalovirus-associated TCR beta chains recognize cytomegalovirus antigens. The study listed 164 TCR beta chains as associated with cytomegalovirus. A later analysis reported that several top co-occurrence clusters appeared linked to parvovirus B19, influenza, CMV and Epstein-Barr virus. A later genetic analysis associated a missense DCLRE1C variant with V-gene and J-gene trimming of TCR beta chains, and an independent cohort replicated the association. Because HLA typing was unavailable for some donors at each locus, only the typed subset was used in association tests.

The cohort was made up of 500 to 850 healthy bone marrow donors. Cohort members were all nominally healthy when sampled, although unrecorded immune exposures were likely present. The donor tested CMV seropositive and was one of the 289 seropositive cohort members. A peripheral blood sample was collected from each donor, and TCR beta sequencing was performed on peripheral blood mononuclear cells. The Qiagen DNeasy Blood Extraction Kit was used to extract genomic DNA from the blood cell samples. The CDR3 spans 13 residues, from the cysteine through the phenylalanine. Only the CDR3 region is kept as DNA, spanning 39 bases read in frame from base 1. CDR1 is given as SEHNR and CDR2 as FQNEAQ, both from the germline V gene (reference sequence). Relative to germline, V is 5 bases shorter and J is 7 bases shorter, with 15 bases between their ends. Libraries were made using the immunoSEQ multiplex PCR assay. For the multiplex PCR, a mixture combining 60 forward primers for TCR Vbeta segments and 13 reverse primers for TCR Jbeta segments was used. The CDR3 region of rearranged TCR beta genes was amplified from genomic DNA by a multiplex PCR assay. Amplified TCR beta libraries were sequenced as 87-base-pair reads on the Illumina HiSeq System. From the authors' description of their analysis: A later analysis tallied 70 million to 100 million unique TCR beta chains across the 700 or so repertoires, and some 12 million of those chains were shared by two or more donors. Raw reads were error-corrected and collapsed into unique sequences with a nearest-neighbor algorithm that merged closely related sequences to remove PCR and sequencing errors. CDR3 sequences were aligned to IMGT reference sequences to assign V, D and J gene segments. Each retained sequence needed at least a six-nucleotide match to both a V gene segment and a J gene segment. Rearrangements were classified as productive when the CDR3 lacked stop codons and remained in frame with V and J, and all other rearrangements were classified as non-productive. CDR3 was defined according to IMGT convention as the region running from the second conserved V-encoded cysteine to the conserved J-encoded phenylalanine. In an earlier analysis of some 550 of the donors, sequences lacking an unambiguous match to a single V gene segment were excluded. In an earlier analysis of more than 500 of the donors, a V segment was called functional when productive rearrangements were above 56.7%, and segregating when the standard deviation between donors exceeded 5%. A statistical classification framework was developed to diagnose cytomegalovirus status using the catalog of TCR beta chain sequences. V and J gene assignment, in a later analysis, came from comparing TCR nucleotide sequences with IMGT/GENE-DB human TR gene sequences. The TCRdist pipeline was used in a later analysis to assign CDR3 sequences and most-parsimonious VDJ recombination scenarios. In a later analysis, every TCR beta chain was defined by the combination of its CDR3 amino acid sequence and its V-gene family, and reads without a unique V-gene family were dropped. In a later analysis, approximately 640 highly shared, low-generation-probability nucleotide sequences were removed to address suspected cross-contamination and a sequencing artifact. In a later analysis, a clonal expansion index was calculated for each public chain from normalized within-repertoire ranks of inferred template counts. In a later analysis, generation probabilities were computed with a VDJ recombination model fitted to out-of-frame rearrangements, and the resulting probabilities were checked against IGoR. A later analysis scored TCR-TCR, TCR-HLA and TCR-CMV co-occurrence with hypergeometric tests, applying a repertoire-size bias correction to TCR pairs. A later analysis estimated false discovery rates by permuting HLA or CMV assignments 20 times. In a later analysis, co-occurring TCRs were grouped using DBSCAN, with TCRdist sequence similarity added in when clustering inside HLA-allele-positive subsets. Co-occurrence clustering excluded repertoires with fewer than 30,000 or more than 120,000 public chains, plus five with anomalous nucleotide sharing. Entries here come from immuneACCESS through TCRdb and include only in-frame sequences with V and J called. Some clones fail to appear in such tables; in the studies checked, an unresolved V gene covers under half of the shortfall, and the cause of the remainder is unknown. V, J and clone size reflect that table, while D and trimming were determined from the DNA. This sample lists approximately 140,000 clones; just under 85% were detected once. The ten largest clones take up around 4.3% of the sample.

The sample comprised PBMCs. The TCR sequence derives from a man between 40 and 49 years old in good health and CMV-seropositive. In this chain, TRBV7-9 is recombined with TRBJ2-7, with TRBD2 tentatively as D gene (6 bases match). The nucleotide sequence is TGTGCCAGCAGCAGGCGGGAACAGCGGGAGCAGTACTTC. Translation gives CASSRREQREQYF.